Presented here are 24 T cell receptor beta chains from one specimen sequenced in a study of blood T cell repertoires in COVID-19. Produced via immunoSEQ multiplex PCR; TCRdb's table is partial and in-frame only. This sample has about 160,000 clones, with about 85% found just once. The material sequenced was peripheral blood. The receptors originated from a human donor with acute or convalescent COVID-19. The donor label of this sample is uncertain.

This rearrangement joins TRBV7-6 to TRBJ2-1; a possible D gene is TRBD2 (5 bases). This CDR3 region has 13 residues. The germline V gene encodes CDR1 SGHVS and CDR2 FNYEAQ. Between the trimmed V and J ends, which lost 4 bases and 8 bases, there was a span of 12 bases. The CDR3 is CASSSTIGHEQFF. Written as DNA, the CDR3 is TGTGCCAGCAGCTCGACTATAGGGCATGAGCAGTTCTTC.

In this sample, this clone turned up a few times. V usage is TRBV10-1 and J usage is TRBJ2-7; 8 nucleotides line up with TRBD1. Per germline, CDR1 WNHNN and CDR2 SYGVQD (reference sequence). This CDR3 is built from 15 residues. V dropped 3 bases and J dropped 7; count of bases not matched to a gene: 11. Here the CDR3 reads CASSDQGTGNGEQYF. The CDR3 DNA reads TGCGCCAGCAGTGACCAAGGGACAGGCAACGGGGAGCAGTACTTC.

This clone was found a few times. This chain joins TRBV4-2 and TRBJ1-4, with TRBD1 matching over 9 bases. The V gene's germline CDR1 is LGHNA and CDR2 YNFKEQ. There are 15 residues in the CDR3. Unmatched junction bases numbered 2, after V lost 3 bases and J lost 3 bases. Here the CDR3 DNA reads TGTGCCAGCAGCCAGACAGGGGGTTCTAATGAAAAACTGTTTTTT. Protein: CASSQTGGSNEKLFF.

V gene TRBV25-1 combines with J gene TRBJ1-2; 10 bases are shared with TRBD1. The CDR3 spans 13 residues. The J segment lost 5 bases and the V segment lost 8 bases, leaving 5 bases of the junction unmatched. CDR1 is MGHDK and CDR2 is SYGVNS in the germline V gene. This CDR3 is CASSRQGAYGYTF. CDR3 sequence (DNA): TGTGCCAGCTCTCGACAGGGGGCGTATGGCTACACCTTC.

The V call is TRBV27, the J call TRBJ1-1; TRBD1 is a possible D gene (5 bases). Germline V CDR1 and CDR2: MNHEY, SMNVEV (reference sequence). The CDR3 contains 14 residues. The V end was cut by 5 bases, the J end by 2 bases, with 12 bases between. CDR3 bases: TGTGCCAGCAGTCGGCAGGGCCTAAACACTGAAGCTTTCTTT. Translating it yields CASSRQGLNTEAFF.

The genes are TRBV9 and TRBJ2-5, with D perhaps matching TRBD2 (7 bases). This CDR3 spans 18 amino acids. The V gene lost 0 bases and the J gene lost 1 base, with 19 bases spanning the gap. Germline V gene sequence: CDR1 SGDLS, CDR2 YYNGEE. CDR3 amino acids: CASSVGRRGGSPQETQYF. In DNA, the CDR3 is TGTGCCAGCAGCGTAGGGCGTCGCGGGGGCTCCCCCCAAGAGACCCAGTACTTC.

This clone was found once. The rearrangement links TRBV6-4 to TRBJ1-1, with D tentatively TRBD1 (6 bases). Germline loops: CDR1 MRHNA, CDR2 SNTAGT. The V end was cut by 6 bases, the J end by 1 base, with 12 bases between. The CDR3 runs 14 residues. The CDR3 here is CASRGTYKNTEAFF. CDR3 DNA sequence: TGTGCCAGCAGGGGGACATACAAGAACACTGAAGCTTTCTTT.

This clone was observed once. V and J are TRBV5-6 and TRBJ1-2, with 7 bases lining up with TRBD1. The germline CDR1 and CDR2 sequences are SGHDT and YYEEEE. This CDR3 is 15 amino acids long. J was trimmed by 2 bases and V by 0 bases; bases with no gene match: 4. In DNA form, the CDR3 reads TGTGCCAGCAGCTTGGGACAGGGTAGAAACTATGGCTACACCTTC. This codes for CASSLGQGRNYGYTF. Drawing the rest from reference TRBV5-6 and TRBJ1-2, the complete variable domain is DAGVTQSPTHLIKTRGQQVTLRCSPKSGHDTVSWYQQALGQGPQFIFQYYEEEERQRGNFPDRFSGHQFPNYSSELNVNALLLGDSALYLCASSLGQGRNYGYTFGSGTRLTVV.

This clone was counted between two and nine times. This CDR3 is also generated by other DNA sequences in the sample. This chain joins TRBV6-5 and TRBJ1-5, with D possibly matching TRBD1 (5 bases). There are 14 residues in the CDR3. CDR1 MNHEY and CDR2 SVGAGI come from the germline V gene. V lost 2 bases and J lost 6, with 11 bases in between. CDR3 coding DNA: TGTGCCAGCAGTTACACCGGGCAGGGTCAGCCCCAGCATTTT. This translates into CASSYTGQGQPQHF.

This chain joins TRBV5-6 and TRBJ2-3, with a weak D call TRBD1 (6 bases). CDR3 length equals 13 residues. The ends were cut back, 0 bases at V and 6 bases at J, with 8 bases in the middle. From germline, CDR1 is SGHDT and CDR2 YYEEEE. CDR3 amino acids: CASSLAGVDTQYF. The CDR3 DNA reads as TGTGCCAGCAGCTTGGCAGGGGTCGATACGCAGTATTTT.

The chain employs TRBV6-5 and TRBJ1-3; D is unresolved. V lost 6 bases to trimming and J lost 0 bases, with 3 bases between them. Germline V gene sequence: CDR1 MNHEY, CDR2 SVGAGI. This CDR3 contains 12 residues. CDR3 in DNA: TGTGCCAGCAGGAGCTCTGGAAACACCATATATTTT. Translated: CASRSSGNTIYF.

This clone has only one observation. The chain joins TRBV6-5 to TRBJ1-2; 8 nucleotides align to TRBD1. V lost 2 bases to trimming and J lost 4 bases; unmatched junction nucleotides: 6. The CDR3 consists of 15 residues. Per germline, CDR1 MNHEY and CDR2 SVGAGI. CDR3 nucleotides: TGTGCCAGCAGTTACGGGACAGGTCGCGCCTATGGCTACACCTTC. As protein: CASSYGTGRAYGYTF.

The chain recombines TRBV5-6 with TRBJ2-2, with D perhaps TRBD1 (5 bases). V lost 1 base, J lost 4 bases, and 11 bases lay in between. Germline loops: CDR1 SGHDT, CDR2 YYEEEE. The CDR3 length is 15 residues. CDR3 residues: CASSLSGRATGELFF. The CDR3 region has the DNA TGTGCCAGCAGCTTGTCAGGCAGGGCCACCGGGGAGCTGTTTTTT.

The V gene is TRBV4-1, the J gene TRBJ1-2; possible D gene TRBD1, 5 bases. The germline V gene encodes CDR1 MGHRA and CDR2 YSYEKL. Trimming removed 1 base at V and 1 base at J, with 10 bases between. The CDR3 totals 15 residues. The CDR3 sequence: CASSQAGAINYGYTF. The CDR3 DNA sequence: TGCGCCAGCAGCCAAGCTGGGGCCATTAACTATGGCTACACCTTC.

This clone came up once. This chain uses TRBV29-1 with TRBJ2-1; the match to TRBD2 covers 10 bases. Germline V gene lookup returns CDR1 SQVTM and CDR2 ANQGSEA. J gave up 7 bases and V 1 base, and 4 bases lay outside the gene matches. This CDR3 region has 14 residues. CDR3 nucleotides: TGCAGCGTTGAAGCACTAGCGGGGAGGAATGAGCAGTTCTTC. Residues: CSVEALAGRNEQFF.

The CDR3 spells CASSLVGGGPSYEQYF. CDR3 bases: TGTGCCAGCAGCTTGGTGGGCGGGGGGCCCTCCTACGAGCAGTACTTC. The chain uses TRBV5-4 and TRBJ2-7, with TRBD2 matching over 8 bases. The ends lost 0 bases at V and 0 bases at J; junction bases unmatched: 5. The CDR3 totals 16 residues. Per the germline V gene, CDR1 is SGHNT and CDR2 is YYREEE (reference sequence).

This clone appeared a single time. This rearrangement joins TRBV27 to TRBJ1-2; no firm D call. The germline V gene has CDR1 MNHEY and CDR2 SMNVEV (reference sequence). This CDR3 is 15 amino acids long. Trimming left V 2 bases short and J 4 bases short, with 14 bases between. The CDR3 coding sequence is TGTGCCAGCAGTTTACAAAGAGAGAACCGCTATGGCTACACCTTC. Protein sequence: CASSLQRENRYGYTF.

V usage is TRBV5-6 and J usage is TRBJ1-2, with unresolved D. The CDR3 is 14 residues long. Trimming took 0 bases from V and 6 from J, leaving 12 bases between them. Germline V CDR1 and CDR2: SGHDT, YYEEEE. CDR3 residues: CASSLVGGVDGYTF. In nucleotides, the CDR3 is TGTGCCAGCAGCTTGGTTGGAGGAGTCGATGGCTACACCTTC.

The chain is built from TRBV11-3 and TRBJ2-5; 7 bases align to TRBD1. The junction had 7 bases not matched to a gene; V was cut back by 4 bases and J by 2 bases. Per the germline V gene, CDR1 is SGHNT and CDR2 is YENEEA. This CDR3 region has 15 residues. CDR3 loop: CASSSPGQQQETQYF. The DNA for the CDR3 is TGTGCCAGCAGCTCCCCGGGACAGCAACAAGAGACCCAGTACTTC.

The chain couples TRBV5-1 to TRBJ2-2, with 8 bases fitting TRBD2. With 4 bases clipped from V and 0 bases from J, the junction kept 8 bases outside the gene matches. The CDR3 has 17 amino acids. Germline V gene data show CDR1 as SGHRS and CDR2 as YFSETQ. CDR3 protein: CASSPALGGANTGELFF. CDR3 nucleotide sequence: TGCGCCAGCAGCCCCGCCCTCGGGGGGGCGAACACCGGGGAGCTGTTTTTT. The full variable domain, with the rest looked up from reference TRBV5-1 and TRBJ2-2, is KAGVTQTPRYLIKTRGQQVTLSCSPISGHRSVSWYQQTPGQGLQFLFEYFSETQRNKGNFPGRFSGRQFSNSRSEMNVSTLELGDSALYLCASSPALGGANTGELFFGEGSRLTVL.

CDR3 sequence reads: CASSLGGAGETQYF. In nucleotides, the CDR3 is TGTGCCAGCAGTTTAGGGGGCGCAGGGGAGACCCAGTACTTC. The chain couples TRBV28 to TRBJ2-5; maybe TRBD1 (6 bases). Germline V gene sequence: CDR1 MDHEN, CDR2 SYDVKM. The CDR3 is made up of 14 amino acids. V was trimmed by 2 bases and J by 5 bases, leaving 12 bases between them.

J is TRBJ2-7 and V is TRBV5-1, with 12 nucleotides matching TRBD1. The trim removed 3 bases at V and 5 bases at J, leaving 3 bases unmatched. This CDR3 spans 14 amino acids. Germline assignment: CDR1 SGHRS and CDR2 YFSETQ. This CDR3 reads CASSSGQGADEQYF. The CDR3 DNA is TGCGCCAGCAGCTCGGGACAGGGGGCCGACGAGCAGTACTTC.

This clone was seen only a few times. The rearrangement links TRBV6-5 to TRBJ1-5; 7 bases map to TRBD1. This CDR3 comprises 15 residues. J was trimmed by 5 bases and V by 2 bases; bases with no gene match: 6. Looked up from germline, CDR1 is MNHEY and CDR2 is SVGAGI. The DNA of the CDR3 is TGTGCCAGCAGTTACCGGGGACAGACTGATCAGCCCCAGCATTTT. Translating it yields CASSYRGQTDQPQHF.

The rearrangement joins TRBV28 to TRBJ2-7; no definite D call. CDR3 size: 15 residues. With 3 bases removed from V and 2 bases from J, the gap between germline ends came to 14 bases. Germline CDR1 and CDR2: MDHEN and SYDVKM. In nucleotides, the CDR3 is TGTGCCAGCAGTTTGGGCCCGTTGGCCGCCTACGAGCAGTACTTC. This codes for CASSLGPLAAYEQYF.